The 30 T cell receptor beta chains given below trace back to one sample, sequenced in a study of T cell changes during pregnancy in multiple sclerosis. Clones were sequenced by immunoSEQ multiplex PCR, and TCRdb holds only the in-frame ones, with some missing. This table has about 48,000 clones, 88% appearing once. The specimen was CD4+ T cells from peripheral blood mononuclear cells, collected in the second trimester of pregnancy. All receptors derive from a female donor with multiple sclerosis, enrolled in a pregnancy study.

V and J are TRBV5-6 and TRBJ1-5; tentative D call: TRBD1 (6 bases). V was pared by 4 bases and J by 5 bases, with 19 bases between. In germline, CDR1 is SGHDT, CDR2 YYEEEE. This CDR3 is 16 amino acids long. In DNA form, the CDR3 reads TGTGCCAGCAGCGCCCAACATACAGGGCATGATCAGCCCCAGCATTTT. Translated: CASSAQHTGHDQPQHF.

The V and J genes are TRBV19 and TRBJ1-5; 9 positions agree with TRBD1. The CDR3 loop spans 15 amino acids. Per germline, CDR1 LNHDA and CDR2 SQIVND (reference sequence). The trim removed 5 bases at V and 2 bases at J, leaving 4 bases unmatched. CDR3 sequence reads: CASSDRTGGNQPQHF. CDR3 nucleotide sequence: TGTGCCAGTAGTGATCGGACAGGGGGCAATCAGCCCCAGCATTTT.

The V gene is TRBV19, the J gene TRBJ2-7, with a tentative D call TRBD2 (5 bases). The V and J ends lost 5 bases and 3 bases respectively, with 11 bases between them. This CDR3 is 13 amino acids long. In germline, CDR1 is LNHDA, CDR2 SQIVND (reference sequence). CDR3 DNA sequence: TGTGCCAGTAGTCTGGACGGACTCTACGAGCAGTACTTC. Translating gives CASSLDGLYEQYF. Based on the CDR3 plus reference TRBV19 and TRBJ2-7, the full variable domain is DGGITQSPKYLFRKEGQNVTLSCEQNLNHDAMYWYRQDPGQGLRLIYYSQIVNDFQKGDIAEGYSVSREKKESFPLTVTSAQKNPTAFYLCASSLDGLYEQYFGPGTRLTVT.

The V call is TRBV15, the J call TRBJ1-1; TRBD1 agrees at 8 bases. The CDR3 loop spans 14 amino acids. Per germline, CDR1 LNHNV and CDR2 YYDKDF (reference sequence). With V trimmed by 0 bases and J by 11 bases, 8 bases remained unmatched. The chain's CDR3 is CATSRDGQGESAFF. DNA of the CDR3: TGTGCCACCAGCAGAGATGGACAGGGTGAATCGGCTTTCTTT.

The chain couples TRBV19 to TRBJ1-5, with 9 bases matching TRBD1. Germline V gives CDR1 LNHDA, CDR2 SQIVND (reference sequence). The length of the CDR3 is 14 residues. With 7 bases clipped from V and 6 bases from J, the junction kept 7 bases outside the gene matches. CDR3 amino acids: CASTHRGPGQPQHF. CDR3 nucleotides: TGTGCCAGTACCCACAGGGGGCCGGGTCAGCCCCAGCATTTT.

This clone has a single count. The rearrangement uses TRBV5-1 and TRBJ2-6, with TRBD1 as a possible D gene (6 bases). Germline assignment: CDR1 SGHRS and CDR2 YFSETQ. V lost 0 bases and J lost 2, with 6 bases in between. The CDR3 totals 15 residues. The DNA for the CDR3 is TGCGCCAGCAGCTTGGAGGGGGCTGGGGCCAACGTCCTGACTTTC. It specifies CASSLEGAGANVLTF.

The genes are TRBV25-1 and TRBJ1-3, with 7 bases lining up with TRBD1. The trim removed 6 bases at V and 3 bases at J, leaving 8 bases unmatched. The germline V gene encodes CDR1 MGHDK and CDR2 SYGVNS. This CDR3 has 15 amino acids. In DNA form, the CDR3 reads TGTGCCAGCAGCCCCGAGACAGGGATTGGAAACACCATATATTTT. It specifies CASSPETGIGNTIYF.

In nucleotides, the CDR3 is TGTGCCAGCAGTTTATCAATCGGGGTCCTGGGCAATCAGCCCCAGCATTTT. Translation gives CASSLSIGVLGNQPQHF. This chain uses TRBV27 with TRBJ1-5, with D hard to call. The germline V gene encodes CDR1 MNHEY and CDR2 SMNVEV (reference sequence). This CDR3 contains 17 residues. The V gene lost 0 bases and the J gene lost 2 bases, with 14 bases spanning the gap.

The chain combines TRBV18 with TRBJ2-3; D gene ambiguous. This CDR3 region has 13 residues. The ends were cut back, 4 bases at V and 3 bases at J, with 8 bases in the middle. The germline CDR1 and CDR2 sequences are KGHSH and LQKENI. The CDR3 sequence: CASSRDSTDTQYF. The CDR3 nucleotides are TGTGCCAGCTCACGAGACTCGACAGATACGCAGTATTTT. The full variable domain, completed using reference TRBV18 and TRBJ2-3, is NAGVMQNPRHLVRRRGQEARLRCSPMKGHSHVYWYRQLPEEGLKFMVYLQKENIIDESGMPKERFSAEFPKEGPSILRIQQVVRGDSAAYFCASSRDSTDTQYFGPGTRLTVL.

CDR3 sequence (DNA): TGTGCCAGCAGCTTAGCGGGAGGGCCTCTTTTGGCAGATACGCAGTATTTT. Its translation: CASSLAGGPLLADTQYF. The chain has TRBV11-2 and TRBJ2-3, with 8 bases fitting TRBD2. The CDR3 sequence is 17 residues long. Germline values: CDR1 SGHAT, CDR2 FQNNGV. The V gene end was trimmed by 1 base and the J gene end by 4 bases; junction bases not matched to a gene: 10.

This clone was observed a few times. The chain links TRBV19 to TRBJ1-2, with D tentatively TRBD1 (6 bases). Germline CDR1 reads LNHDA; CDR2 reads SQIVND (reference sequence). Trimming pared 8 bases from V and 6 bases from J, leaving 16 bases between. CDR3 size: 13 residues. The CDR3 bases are TGTGCCAGTGGCCCCCGAGGGGGTAATGGCTACACCTTC. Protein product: CASGPRGGNGYTF.

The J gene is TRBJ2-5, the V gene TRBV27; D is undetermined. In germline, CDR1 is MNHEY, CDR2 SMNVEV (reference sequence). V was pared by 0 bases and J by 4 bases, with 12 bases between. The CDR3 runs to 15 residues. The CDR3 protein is CASSLSASSAETQYF. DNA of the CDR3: TGTGCCAGCAGTTTATCGGCTAGTAGTGCAGAGACCCAGTACTTC.

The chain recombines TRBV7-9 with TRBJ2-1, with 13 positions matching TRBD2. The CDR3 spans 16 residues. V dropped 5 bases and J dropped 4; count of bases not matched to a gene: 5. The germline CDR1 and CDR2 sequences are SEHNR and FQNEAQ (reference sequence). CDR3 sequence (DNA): TGTGCCAGCAGCACCCGACTAGCGGGAGGTTACAATGAGCAGTTCTTC. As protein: CASSTRLAGGYNEQFF.

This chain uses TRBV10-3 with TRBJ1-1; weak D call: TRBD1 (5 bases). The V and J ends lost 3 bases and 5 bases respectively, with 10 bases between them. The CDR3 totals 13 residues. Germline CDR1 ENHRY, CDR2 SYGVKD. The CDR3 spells CAISDGGGTEAFF. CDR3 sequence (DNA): TGTGCCATCAGTGATGGGGGAGGGACTGAAGCTTTCTTT.

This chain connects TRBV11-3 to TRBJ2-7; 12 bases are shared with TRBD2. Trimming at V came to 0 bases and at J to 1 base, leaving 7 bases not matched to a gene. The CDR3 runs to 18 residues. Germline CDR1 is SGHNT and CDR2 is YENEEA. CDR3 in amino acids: CASSLDNRLAGESYEQYF. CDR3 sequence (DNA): TGTGCCAGCAGCTTAGATAACCGACTAGCGGGAGAATCCTACGAGCAGTACTTC.

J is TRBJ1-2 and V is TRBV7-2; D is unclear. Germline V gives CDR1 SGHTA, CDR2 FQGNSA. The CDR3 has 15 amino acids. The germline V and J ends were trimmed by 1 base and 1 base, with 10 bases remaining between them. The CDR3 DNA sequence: TGTGCCAGCAGCTTAGGACTGACCTATAACTATGGCTACACCTTC. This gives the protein CASSLGLTYNYGYTF. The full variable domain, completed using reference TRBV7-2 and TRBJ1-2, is GAGVSQSPSNKVTEKGKDVELRCDPISGHTALYWYRQSLGQGLEFLIYFQGNSAPDKSGLPSDRFSAERTGGSVSTLTIQRTQQEDSAVYLCASSLGLTYNYGYTFGSGTRLTVV.

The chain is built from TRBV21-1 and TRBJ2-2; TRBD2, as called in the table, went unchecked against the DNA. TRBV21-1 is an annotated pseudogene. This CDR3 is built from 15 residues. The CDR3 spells CASRGHRRNTGELFF. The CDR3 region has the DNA TGTGCCAGCCGCGGGCACAGAAGAAACACCGGGGAGCTGTTTTTT.

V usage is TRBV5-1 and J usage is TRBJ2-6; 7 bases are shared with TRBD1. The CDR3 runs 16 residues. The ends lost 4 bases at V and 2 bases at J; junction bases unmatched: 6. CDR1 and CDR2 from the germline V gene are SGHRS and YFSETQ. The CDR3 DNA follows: TGCGCCAGCAGCACGAGACAGGGCACTGGGGCCAACGTCCTGACTTTC. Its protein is CASSTRQGTGANVLTF.

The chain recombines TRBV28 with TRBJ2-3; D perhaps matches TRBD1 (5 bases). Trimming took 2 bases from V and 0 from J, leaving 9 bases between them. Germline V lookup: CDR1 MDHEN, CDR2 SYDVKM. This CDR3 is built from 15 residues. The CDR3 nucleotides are TGTGCCAGCAGTTTAGGGGCACTAAGCACAGATACGCAGTATTTT. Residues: CASSLGALSTDTQYF.

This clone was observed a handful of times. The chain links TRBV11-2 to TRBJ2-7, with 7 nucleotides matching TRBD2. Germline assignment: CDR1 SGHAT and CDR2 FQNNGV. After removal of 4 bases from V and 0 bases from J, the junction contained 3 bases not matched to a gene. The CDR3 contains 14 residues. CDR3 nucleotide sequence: TGTGCCAGCAGCTCCCGGGGGGACTCCTACGAGCAGTACTTC. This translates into CASSSRGDSYEQYF.

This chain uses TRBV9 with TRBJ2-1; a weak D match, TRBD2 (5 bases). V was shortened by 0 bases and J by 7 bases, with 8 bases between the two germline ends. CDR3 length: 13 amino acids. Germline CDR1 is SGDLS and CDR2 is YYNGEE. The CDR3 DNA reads TGTGCCAGCAGCGTAGCTCCGGGGAATGAGCAGTTCTTC. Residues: CASSVAPGNEQFF. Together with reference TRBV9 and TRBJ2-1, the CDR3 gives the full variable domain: DSGVTQTPKHLITATGQRVTLRCSPRSGDLSVYWYQQSLDQGLQFLIQYYNGEERAKGNILERFSAQQFPDLHSELNLSSLELGDSALYFCASSVAPGNEQFFGPGTRLTVL.

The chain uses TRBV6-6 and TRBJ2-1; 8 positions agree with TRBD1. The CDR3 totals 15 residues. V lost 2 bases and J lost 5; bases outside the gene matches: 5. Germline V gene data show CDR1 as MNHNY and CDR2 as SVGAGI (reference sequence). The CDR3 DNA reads TGTGCCAGCAGTTACCAGGGGGCGCTGAACAATGAGCAGTTCTTC. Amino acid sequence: CASSYQGALNNEQFF.

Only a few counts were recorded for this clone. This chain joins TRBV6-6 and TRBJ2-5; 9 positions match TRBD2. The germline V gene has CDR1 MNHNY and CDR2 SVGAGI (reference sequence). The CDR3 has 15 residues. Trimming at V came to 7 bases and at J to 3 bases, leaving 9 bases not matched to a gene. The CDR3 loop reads CASNYQAGGKETQYF. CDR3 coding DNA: TGTGCCAGCAACTACCAAGCGGGAGGAAAAGAGACCCAGTACTTC.

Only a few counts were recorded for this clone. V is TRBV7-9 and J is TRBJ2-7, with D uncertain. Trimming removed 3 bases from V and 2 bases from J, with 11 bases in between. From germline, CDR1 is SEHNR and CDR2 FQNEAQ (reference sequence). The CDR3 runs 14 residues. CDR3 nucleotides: TGTGCCAGCAGCTTTTCCGGGTCGACCTACGAGCAGTACTTC. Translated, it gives CASSFSGSTYEQYF.

For the CDR3, the DNA is TGTGCCAGCAGTGCCGCAACGGGAGGAGATACGCAGTATTTT. Its protein product is CASSAATGGDTQYF. The chain is built from TRBV6-1 and TRBJ2-3, with 7 bases lining up with TRBD2. The germline gives CDR1 MNHNS, CDR2 SASEGT. Losses at the gene ends were 4 bases for V and 5 bases for J; bases not matched to a gene: 6. The CDR3 contains 14 residues.

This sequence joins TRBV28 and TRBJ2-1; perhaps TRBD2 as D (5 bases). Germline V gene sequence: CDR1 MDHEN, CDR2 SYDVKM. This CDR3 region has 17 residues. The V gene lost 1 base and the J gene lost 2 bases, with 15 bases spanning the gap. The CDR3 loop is CASSLFGGGTAYNEQFF. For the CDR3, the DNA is TGTGCCAGCAGTTTATTCGGCGGAGGTACCGCCTACAATGAGCAGTTCTTC.

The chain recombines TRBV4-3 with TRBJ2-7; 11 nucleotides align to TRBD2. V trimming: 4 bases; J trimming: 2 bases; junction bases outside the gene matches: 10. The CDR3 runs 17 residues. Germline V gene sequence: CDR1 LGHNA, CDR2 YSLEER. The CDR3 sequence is CASSLYLAGGQPYEQYF. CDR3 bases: TGCGCCAGCAGCCTGTACTTAGCGGGAGGGCAACCCTACGAGCAGTACTTC.

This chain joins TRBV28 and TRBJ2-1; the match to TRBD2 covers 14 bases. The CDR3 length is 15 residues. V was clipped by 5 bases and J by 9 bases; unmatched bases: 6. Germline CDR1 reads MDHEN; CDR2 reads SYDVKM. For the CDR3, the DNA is TGTGCCAGCAGTACGCCCGGACTAGCGGGGGGTGAGCAGTTCTTC. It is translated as CASSTPGLAGGEQFF.

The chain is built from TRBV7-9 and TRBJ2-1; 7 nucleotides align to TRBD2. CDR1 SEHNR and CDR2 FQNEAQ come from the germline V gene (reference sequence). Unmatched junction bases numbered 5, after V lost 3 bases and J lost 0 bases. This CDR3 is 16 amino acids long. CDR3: CASSFWRESSYNEQFF. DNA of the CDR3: TGTGCCAGCAGCTTTTGGCGGGAGAGCTCCTACAATGAGCAGTTCTTC.

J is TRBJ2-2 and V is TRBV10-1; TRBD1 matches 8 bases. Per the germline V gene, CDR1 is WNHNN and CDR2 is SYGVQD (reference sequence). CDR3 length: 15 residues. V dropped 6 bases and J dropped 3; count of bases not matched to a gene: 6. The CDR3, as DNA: TGCGCCAGCAGCGCTCGGACAGGGTACACCGGGGAGCTGTTTTTT. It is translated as CASSARTGYTGELFF.